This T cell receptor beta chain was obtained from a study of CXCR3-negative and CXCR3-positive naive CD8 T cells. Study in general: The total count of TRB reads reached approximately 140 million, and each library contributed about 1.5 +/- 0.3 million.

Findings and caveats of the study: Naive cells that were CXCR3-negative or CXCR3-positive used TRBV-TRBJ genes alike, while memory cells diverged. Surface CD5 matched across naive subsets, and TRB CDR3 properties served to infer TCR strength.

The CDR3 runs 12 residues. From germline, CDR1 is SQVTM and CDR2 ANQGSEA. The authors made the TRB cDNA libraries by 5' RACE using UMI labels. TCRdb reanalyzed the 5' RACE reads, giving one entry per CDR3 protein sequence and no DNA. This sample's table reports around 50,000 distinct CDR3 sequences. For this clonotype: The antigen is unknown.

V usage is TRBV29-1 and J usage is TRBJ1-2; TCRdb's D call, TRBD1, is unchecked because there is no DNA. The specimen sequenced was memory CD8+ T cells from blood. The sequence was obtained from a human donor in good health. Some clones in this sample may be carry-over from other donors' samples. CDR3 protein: CSVPALRGGYTF.